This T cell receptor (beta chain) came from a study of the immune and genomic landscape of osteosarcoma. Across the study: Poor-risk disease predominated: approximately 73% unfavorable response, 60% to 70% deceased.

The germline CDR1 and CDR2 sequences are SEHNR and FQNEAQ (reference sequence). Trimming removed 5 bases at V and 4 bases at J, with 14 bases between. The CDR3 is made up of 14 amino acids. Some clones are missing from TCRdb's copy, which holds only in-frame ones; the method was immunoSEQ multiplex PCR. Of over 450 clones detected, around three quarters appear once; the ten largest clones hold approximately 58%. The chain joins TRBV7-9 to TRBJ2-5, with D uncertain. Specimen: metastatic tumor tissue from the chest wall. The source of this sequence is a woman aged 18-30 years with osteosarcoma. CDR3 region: CASSQAGSRETQYF. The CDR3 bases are TGTGCCAGCAGCCAGGCAGGCAGTAGAGAGACCCAGTACTTC.